Below, one T cell receptor (beta chain) is given with its context. Total RNA, at least 6 micrograms per sample, was extracted from PBMCs. Germline V CDR1 and CDR2: DFQATT, SNEGSKA (reference sequence). Between the trimmed V and J ends, which lost 5 bases and 4 bases, there was a span of 13 bases. The CDR3 runs 13 residues. This sample stems from a study of blood T cells in healthy people across ages. Primed by a sample-barcoded 5' primer and a J-beta primer mix, a second PCR proceeded for roughly 6 to 12 cycles. Every sample produced at least 2.5 million CDR3-containing paired-end reads. Each CDR3 protein is one row after TCRdb ran MiXCR on the 5' RACE reads. Seen here are roughly 800,000 distinct CDR3 sequences, 58% observed once, and the top ten hold about 20%.

Sequenced sample: blood. This TCR came from a man aged 25-45 years in good health. The chain carries TRBV20-1 and TRBJ2-3; either TRBD1 or TRBD2 may supply D (7 bases each). CDR3 amino acids: CSAWGGGADTQYF. The CDR3 region has the DNA TGCAGTGCTTGGGGAGGGGGCGCAGATACGCAGTATTTT.